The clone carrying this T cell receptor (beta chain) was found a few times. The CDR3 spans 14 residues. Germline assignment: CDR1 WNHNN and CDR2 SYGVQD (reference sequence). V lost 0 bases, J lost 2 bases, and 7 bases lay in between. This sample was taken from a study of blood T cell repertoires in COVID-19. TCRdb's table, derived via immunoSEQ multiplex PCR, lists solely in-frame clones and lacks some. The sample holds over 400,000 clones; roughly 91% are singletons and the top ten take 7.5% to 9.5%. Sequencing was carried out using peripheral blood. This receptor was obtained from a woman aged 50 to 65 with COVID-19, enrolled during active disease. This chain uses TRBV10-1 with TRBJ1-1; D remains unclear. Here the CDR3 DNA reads TGCGCCAGCAGTGAGTCCCCGGTAAACACTGAAGCTTTCTTT. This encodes CASSESPVNTEAFF.